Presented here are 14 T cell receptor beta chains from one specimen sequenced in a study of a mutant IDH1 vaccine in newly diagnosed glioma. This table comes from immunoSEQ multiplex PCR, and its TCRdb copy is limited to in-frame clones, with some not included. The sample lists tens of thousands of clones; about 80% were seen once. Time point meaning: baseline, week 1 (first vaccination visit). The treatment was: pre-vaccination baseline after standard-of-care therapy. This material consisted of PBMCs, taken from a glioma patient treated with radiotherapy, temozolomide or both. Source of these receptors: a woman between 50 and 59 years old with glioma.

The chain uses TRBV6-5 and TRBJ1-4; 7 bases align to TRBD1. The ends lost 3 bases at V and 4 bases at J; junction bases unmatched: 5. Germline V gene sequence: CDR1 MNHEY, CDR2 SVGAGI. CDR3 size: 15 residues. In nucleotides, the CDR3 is TGTGCCAGCAGTTATGGGACAGCTCTTAATGAAAAACTGTTTTTT. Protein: CASSYGTALNEKLFF.

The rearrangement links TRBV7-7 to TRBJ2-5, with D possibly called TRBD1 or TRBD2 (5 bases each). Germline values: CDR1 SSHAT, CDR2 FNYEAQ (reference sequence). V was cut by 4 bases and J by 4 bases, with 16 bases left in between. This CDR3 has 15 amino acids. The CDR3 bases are TGTGCCAGCAGCTCCCTTCTTTCTGGGGGAGAGACCCAGTACTTC. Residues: CASSSLLSGGETQYF.

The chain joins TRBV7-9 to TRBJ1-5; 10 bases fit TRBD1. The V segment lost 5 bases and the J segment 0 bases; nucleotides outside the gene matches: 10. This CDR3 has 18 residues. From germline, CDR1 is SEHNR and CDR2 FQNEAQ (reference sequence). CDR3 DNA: TGTGCCAGCAGCGGGGGACAGGGGCAAATTTATAGCAATCAGCCCCAGCATTTT. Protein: CASSGGQGQIYSNQPQHF.

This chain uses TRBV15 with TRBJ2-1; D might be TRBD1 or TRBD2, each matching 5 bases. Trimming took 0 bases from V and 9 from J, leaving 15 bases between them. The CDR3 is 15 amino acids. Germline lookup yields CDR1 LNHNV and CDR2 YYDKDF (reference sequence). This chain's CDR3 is CATSRDLQGRGEQFF. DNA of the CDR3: TGTGCCACCAGCAGAGATTTGCAGGGCCGGGGTGAGCAGTTCTTC.

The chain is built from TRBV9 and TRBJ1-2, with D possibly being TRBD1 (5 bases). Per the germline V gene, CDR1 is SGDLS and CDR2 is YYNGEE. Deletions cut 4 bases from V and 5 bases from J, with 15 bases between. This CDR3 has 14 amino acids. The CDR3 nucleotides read TGTGCCAGCAGCTTTGGGACGGAGCTATATGGCTACACCTTC. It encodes CASSFGTELYGYTF. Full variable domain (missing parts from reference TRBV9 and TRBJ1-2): DSGVTQTPKHLITATGQRVTLRCSPRSGDLSVYWYQQSLDQGLQFLIQYYNGEERAKGNILERFSAQQFPDLHSELNLSSLELGDSALYFCASSFGTELYGYTFGSGTRLTVV.

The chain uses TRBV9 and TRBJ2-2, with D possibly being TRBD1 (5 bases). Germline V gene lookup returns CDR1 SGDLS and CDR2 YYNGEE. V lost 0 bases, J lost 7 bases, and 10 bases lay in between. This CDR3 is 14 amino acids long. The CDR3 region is CASSVGPGNGELFF. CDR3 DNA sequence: TGTGCCAGCAGCGTAGGACCAGGGAACGGGGAGCTGTTTTTT. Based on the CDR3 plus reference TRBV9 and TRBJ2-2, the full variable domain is DSGVTQTPKHLITATGQRVTLRCSPRSGDLSVYWYQQSLDQGLQFLIQYYNGEERAKGNILERFSAQQFPDLHSELNLSSLELGDSALYFCASSVGPGNGELFFGEGSRLTVL.

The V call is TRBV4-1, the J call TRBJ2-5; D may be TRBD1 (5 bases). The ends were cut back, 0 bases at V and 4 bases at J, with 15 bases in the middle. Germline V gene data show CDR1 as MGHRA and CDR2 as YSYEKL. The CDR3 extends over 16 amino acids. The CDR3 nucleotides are TGCGCCAGCAGCCAAGATCCAACGGGTGGGGCAGAGACCCAGTACTTC. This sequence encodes CASSQDPTGGAETQYF.

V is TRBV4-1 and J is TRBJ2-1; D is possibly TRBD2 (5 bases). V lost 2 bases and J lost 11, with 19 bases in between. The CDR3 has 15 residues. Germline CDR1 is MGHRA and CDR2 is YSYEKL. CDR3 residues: CASSQSSAGVLKQFF. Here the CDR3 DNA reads TGCGCCAGCAGCCAAAGCTCAGCCGGGGTCCTCAAGCAGTTCTTC.

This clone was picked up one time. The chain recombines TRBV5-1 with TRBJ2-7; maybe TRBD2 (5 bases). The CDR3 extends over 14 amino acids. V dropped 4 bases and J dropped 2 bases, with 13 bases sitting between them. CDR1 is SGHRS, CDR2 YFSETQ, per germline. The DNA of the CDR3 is TGCGCCAGCAGCCTGGGAGTGGACCCCTACGAGCAGTACTTC. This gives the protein CASSLGVDPYEQYF.

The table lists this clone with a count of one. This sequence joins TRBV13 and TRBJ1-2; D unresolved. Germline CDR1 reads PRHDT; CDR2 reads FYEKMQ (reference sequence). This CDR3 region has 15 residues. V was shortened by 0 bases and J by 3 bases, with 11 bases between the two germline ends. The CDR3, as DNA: TGTGCCAGCAGCTTAGGTTGGAGTTATGACTATGGCTACACCTTC. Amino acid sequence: CASSLGWSYDYGYTF.

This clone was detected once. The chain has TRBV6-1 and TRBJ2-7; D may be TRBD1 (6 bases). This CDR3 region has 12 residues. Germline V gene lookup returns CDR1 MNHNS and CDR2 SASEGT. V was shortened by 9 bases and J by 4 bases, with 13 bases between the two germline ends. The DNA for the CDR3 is TGTGCCAGTACAGGGATTATTTACGAGCAGTACTTC. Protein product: CASTGIIYEQYF.

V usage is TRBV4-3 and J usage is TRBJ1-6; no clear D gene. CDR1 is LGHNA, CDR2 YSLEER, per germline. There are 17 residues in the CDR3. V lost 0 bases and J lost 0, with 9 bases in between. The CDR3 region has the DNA TGCGCCAGCAGCCAAGATCACGGTAGCTCCTATAATTCACCCCTCCACTTT. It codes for CASSQDHGSSYNSPLHF.

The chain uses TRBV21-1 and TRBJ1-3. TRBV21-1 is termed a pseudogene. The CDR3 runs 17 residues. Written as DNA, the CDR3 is TGTGCCAGCAGCCGCGGATTTATGGGCACCTCTGGAAACACCATATATTTT. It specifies CASSRGFMGTSGNTIYF.

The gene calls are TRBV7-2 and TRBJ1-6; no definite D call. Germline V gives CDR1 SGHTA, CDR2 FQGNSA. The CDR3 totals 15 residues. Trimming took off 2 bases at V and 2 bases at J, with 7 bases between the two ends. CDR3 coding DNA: TGTGCCAGCAGCTTACTGGCTCCCTATAATTCACCCCTCCACTTT. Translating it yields CASSLLAPYNSPLHF.